The rows below give T cell receptor beta chains drawn from one sample of a study of T cells in localized non-small cell lung cancer. The assay was immunoSEQ multiplex PCR, and TCRdb's table has in-frame clones only and misses some. The table shows 20,000 to 25,000 clones, with less than 90% occurring only once. This sample comprised peripheral blood, obtained before any cancer treatment. These receptors originate from a male donor at least 60 years old with stage I lung adenocarcinoma. Both conserved end residues are part of each CDR3. A D gene is named only where the DNA matches it firmly. Size tells how often a clone was seen (once, few, many) or the class of an expanded clone, and some rows leave it out.

v_call	d_call	clone_size	j_call	cdr3_length	cdr3_nt	cdr3_aa
TRBV6-1	TRBD1	.	TRBJ1-3	16	TGTGCCAGCAGTGGACACTGGACAGGGTCTGGAAACACCATATATTTT	CASSGHWTGSGNTIYF
TRBV30	TRBD2	.	TRBJ2-5	14	TGTGCCTGGAGTGAAGGGCGGGGGGGGGTGACCCAGTACTTC	CAWSEGRGGVTQYF
TRBV6-1	TRBD1	.	TRBJ1-2	16	TGTGCCAGCAGTGAGATTTGGGACAGAGGCCGCTATGGCTACACCTTC	CASSEIWDRGRYGYTF
TRBV20-1	.	once	TRBJ2-1	11	TGCAGTGCTAGAACGAGTAATGAGCAGTTCTTC	CSARTSNEQFF
TRBV2	TRBD2	.	TRBJ2-5	15	TGTGCCAGCAGGGCTGAACTAGCGGGGATTGCGACCCAGTACTTC	CASRAELAGIATQYF
TRBV4-2	TRBD1	few	TRBJ1-3	14	TGTGCCAGCAGCCCAGACAGGGGCGGAAACACCATATATTTT	CASSPDRGGNTIYF
TRBV6-4	.	once	TRBJ1-1	13	TGTGCCAGCAGCCTAGGGGCGGACACTGAAGCTTTCTTT	CASSLGADTEAFF
TRBV6-1	TRBD2	.	TRBJ2-2	16	TGTGCCAGCAGTGAAGCGGAGGCGGGAGCGGGCGGGGAGCTGTTTTTT	CASSEAEAGAGGELFF
TRBV14	.	.	TRBJ1-1	14	TGTGCCAGCAGCCCGACGGTTCAGAGCACTGAAGCTTTCTTT	CASSPTVQSTEAFF
TRBV7-2	.	.	TRBJ2-7	12	TGTGCCAGCAGCTTAGGGGACTACGAGCAGTACTTC	CASSLGDYEQYF
TRBV7-2	TRBD1	.	TRBJ1-3	16	TGTGCCAGCAGCCCGACAGGGTCCTTCTCTGGAAACACCATATATTTT	CASSPTGSFSGNTIYF
TRBV28	.	.	TRBJ2-3	12	TGTGCCAGCACCGCAGGAACAGATACGCAGTATTTT	CASTAGTDTQYF
TRBV7-9	.	.	TRBJ1-1	14	TGTGCCAGCAGCTTAGGTTCGGGGACCGGCGGAGCTTTCTTT	CASSLGSGTGGAFF
TRBV13	.	.	TRBJ1-2	13	TGTGCCAGCAGCCCCTGGAGGGGAAATGGCTACACCTTC	CASSPWRGNGYTF
TRBV27	.	.	TRBJ2-1	18	TGTGCCAGCAGTTTACGCCCACTTGGGGGCGCCGTCTACAATGAGCAGTTCTTC	CASSLRPLGGAVYNEQFF
TRBV13	.	.	TRBJ1-4	15	TGTGCCAGCAGCTTCCGACAAGAGGCTAATGAAAAACTGTTTTTT	CASSFRQEANEKLFF
TRBV5-1	.	.	TRBJ2-2	14	TGCGCCAGCAGCCCGTATGGGAACACCGGGGAGCTGTTTTTT	CASSPYGNTGELFF
TRBV5-4	.	.	TRBJ1-2	14	TGTGCCAGCAGCTTGGTAGGGGCGATGGATGGCTACACCTTC	CASSLVGAMDGYTF
TRBV4-1	TRBD2	.	TRBJ2-1	20	TGCGCCAGCAGCCAAGTCGGACTAGCGGGCCAAAAAAGGGGACACAATGAGCAGTTCTTC	CASSQVGLAGQKRGHNEQFF
TRBV28	.	.	TRBJ1-2	13	TGTGCCAGCAGAGCGGACGGTCCTGAAGGCTACACCTTC	CASRADGPEGYTF
TRBV5-1	.	.	TRBJ1-2	14	TGCGCCAGCAGCTTGGGCCCCGGGGCAGAGGGCTACACCTTC	CASSLGPGAEGYTF
TRBV29-1	.	once	TRBJ1-4	12	TGCAGCTTAATGGACAGCACTGAAAAACTGTTTTTT	CSLMDSTEKLFF
TRBV7-7	TRBD1	.	TRBJ2-5	16	TGTGCTAGCAGCTTAGCCCGAGGGACAGGCCAAGAGACCCAGTACTTC	CASSLARGTGQETQYF
TRBV29-1	TRBD2	.	TRBJ2-1	18	TGCAGCGTTGCGGGGGGGAGGCGGGACGGAACCTCCTACAATGAGCAGTTCTTC	CSVAGGRRDGTSYNEQFF
TRBV6-5	TRBD1	.	TRBJ1-4	15	TGTGCCAGCAGTTACGGGACAGGGTCTAATGAAAAACTGTTTTTT	CASSYGTGSNEKLFF
TRBV5-1	.	.	TRBJ2-6	16	TGCGCCAGCAGCCTGACAGGCACCTCTGGGGCCAACGTCCTGACTTTC	CASSLTGTSGANVLTF
TRBV30	TRBD1	.	TRBJ2-7	14	TGTGCCTGGAGTGGGACAGGGCATTGGTACGAGCAGTACTTC	CAWSGTGHWYEQYF
TRBV7-2	TRBD1	.	TRBJ1-1	16	TGTGCCAGCAGCATCGACAGGGGGCTAAAGTCCACTGAAGCTTTCTTT	CASSIDRGLKSTEAFF
TRBV5-1	TRBD1	.	TRBJ2-3	17	TGCGCCAGCAGCTTGGGAAGGGGACAGGGAACAACAGATACGCAGTATTTT	CASSLGRGQGTTDTQYF
TRBV11-1	.	.	TRBJ2-3	13	TGTGCCAGTGCGGGGGGACAGTGGGATACGCAGTATTTT	CASAGGQWDTQYF
TRBV7-9	.	.	TRBJ2-7	13	TGTGCCAGCACCTTAGCCCCATCTATCGAGCAGTACTTC	CASTLAPSIEQYF
TRBV16	.	.	TRBJ1-2	15	TGTGCCAGCAGCCAATGGCAGGTTGGATTAGATGGCTACACCTTC	CASSQWQVGLDGYTF
TRBV28	.	.	TRBJ1-5	15	TGTGCCAGCAGTTCAAGGGGGGGCACAATTCAGCCCCAGCATTTT	CASSSRGGTIQPQHF
TRBV5-4	.	.	TRBJ1-3	14	TGTGCCAGCAGCCAAATCGGGCGAGACAACACCATATATTTT	CASSQIGRDNTIYF
TRBV19	TRBD1	.	TRBJ2-2	19	TGTGCCAGTAGTATAGATCACGGGGACAGGGCCGGGAACACCGGGGAGCTGTTTTTT	CASSIDHGDRAGNTGELFF
TRBV4-3	TRBD1	few	TRBJ1-1	15	TGCGCCAGCAGCCCAGAAGGGACAGGGAACACTGAAGCTTTCTTT	CASSPEGTGNTEAFF
TRBV30	.	.	TRBJ1-1	13	TGTGCCTGGAGTGTAAAGTTGGACACTGAAGCTTTCTTT	CAWSVKLDTEAFF
TRBV6-1	.	.	TRBJ1-1	13	TGTGCCAGCAAGACGACCGTGAACACTGAAGCTTTCTTT	CASKTTVNTEAFF
TRBV4-1	.	.	TRBJ1-4	14	TGCGCCAGCAGCCCTCCCACTTACGAGGAAAAACTGTTTTTT	CASSPPTYEEKLFF
TRBV9	.	once	TRBJ1-5	15	TGTGCCAGCAGCGCGCTGGACGGTAGCAATCAGCCCCAGCATTTT	CASSALDGSNQPQHF
TRBV11-2	.	.	TRBJ2-5	14	TGTGCCAGCAGCCCGGGGAGTTACCAAGAGACCCAGTACTTC	CASSPGSYQETQYF
TRBV19	.	.	TRBJ1-6	14	TGTGCCAGTAGCATGGGACTGATTAATTCACCCCTCCACTTT	CASSMGLINSPLHF
TRBV5-6	TRBD2	.	TRBJ2-7	15	TGTGCCAGCAGCTTTGGGCTAGCGGGAGCCTACGAGCAGTACTTC	CASSFGLAGAYEQYF
TRBV13	.	.	TRBJ2-3	16	TGTGCCAGCAGCTTGTGGACGGCAGGGAGGACAGATACGCAGTATTTT	CASSLWTAGRTDTQYF
TRBV2	.	.	TRBJ1-1	13	TGTGCCAGCAGCGAGACCAAACAGGGAGGGGCTTTCTTT	CASSETKQGGAFF
TRBV28	.	.	TRBJ1-4	14	TGTGCCAGCAGTAGAGATGGGGGAGTCGAAAAACTGTTTTTT	CASSRDGGVEKLFF
TRBV7-8	.	.	TRBJ1-1	20	TGTGCCAGCAGCTTCGGAGCTCGGCTCGCCGGAGGACCCTCGAACACTGAAGCTTTCTTT	CASSFGARLAGGPSNTEAFF
TRBV5-5	TRBD1	.	TRBJ2-1	16	TGTGCCAGCAGCTTACAGGGGTCCCTAGAGATCAATGAGCAGTTCTTC	CASSLQGSLEINEQFF
TRBV7-2	.	.	TRBJ1-3	13	TGTGCCAGCAGCTTTCTCTCTGGAAACACCATATATTTT	CASSFLSGNTIYF
TRBV4-2	.	once	TRBJ1-2	16	TGTGCCAGCAGCCATAACTTTGGACAGACTGACTATGGCTACACCTTC	CASSHNFGQTDYGYTF
TRBV28	TRBD1	.	TRBJ1-5	15	TGTGCCAGCAGTAGCCCAGGGGGTATAGATCAGCCCCAGCATTTT	CASSSPGGIDQPQHF
TRBV6-5	.	.	TRBJ1-2	14	TGTGCCAGCAGCCCCCCCCTGAAGAACTATGGCTACACCTTC	CASSPPLKNYGYTF
TRBV28	TRBD1	.	TRBJ1-2	16	TGTGCCAGCTACCCAGTTCAATACGGGACAGGGAATGGCTACACCTTC	CASYPVQYGTGNGYTF